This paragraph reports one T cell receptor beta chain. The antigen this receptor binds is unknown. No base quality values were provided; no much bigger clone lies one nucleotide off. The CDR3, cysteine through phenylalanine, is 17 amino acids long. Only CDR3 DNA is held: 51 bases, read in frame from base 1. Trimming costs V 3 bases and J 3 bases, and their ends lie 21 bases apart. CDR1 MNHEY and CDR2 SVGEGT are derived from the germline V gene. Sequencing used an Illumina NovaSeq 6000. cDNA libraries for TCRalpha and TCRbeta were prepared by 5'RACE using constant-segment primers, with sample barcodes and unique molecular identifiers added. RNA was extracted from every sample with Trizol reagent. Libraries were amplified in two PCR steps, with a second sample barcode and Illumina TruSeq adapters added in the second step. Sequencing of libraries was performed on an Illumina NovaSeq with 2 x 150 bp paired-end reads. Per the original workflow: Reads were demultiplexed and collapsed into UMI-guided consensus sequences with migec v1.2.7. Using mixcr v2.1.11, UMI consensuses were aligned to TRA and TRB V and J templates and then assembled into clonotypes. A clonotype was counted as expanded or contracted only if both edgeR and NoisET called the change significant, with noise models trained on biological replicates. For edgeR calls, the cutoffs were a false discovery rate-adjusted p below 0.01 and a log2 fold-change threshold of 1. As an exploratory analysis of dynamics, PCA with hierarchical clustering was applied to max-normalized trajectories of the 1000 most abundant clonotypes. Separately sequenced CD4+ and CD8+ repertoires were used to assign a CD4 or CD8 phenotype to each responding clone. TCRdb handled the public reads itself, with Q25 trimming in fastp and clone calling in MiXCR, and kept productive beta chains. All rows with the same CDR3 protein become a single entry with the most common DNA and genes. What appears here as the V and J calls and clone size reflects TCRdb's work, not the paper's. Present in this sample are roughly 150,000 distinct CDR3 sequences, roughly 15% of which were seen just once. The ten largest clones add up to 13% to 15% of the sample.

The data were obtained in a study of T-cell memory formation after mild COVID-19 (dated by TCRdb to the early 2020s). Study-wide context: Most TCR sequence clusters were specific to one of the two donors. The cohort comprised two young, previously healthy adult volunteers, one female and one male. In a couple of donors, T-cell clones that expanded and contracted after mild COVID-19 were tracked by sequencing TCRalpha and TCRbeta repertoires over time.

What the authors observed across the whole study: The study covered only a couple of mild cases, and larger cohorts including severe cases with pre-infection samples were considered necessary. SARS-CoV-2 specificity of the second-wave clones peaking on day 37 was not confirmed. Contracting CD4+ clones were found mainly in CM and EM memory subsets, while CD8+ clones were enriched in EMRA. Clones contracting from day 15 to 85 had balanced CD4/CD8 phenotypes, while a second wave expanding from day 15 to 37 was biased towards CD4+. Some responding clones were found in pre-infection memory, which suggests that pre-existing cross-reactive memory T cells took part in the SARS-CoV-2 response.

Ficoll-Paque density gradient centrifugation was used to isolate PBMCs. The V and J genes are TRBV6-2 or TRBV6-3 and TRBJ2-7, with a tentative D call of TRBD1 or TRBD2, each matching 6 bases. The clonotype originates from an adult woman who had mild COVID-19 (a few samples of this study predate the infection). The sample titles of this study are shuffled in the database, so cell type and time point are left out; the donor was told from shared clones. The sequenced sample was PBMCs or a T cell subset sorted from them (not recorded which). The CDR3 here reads CASSYPMGGTRFYEQYF. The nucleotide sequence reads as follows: TGTGCCAGCAGTTATCCCATGGGCGGGACACGATTCTACGAGCAGTACTTC.